The present T cell receptor (beta chain) was sequenced within a study of Ad26.COV2.S vaccination and SARS-CoV-2 variants (dated by TCRdb to about 2021). Context from the whole study: Vaccine-arm donors were drawn from COV1001, a multicentre, randomized, double-blind, placebo-controlled phase I-IIa trial of Ad26.COV2.S in healthy adults. Ad26.COV2.S was administered intramuscularly at 5 x 10^10 or 1 x 10^11 viral particles, either as a single shot or as two shots given 56 days apart. TCRbeta repertoire sequencing was used to assess the specificity and breadth of SARS-CoV-2-reactive T cell receptors after Ad26.COV2.S vaccination. A total of roughly 30 samples were included in the TCR-sequenced set, comprising around 19 Ad26.COV2.S vaccine recipients, 5 placebo recipients and 8 SARS-CoV-2 convalescent individuals. Trial participants were randomized into five groups of five: low-dose or high-dose Ad26.COV2.S given once or twice, or placebo on both occasions. Blinding of investigators to trial group allocation was maintained during experiments and outcome assessment. The paper as a whole reports these results and caveats: According to the authors, total T cell responses may have been underestimated by the TCR breadth and depth analyses. Ad26.COV2.S recipients had higher spike-specific TCR breadth than placebo recipients (P = 0.0014). The study was not powered for comparison of responses between vaccine doses or regimens. Comparable non-spike TCR breadth was observed between vaccine and placebo recipients, consistent with only spike being contained in the vaccine. Substantial breadth of spike-specific CD8+ and CD4+ T cell responses was reported after vaccination.

CDR1 and CDR2 are drawn from the germline V gene (reference sequence): LNHDA, SQIVND. There are 13 amino acids in the CDR3, from cysteine to phenylalanine inclusive. Here the CDR3 DNA is all that survives: 39 bases in frame from base 1. Between the V and J ends, shortened by 5 bases and 4 bases respectively, the junction contains 10 bases. This clone was picked up one time. Its binding antigen is unknown. Base qualities were left out, and no much larger clone turns up one base away. According to the study, the label for this sample's treatment or condition signals: 15 to 20 received Ad26.COV2.S at low or high dose, single or two shots; about 5 received placebo; per-sample allocation not given. For vaccine and placebo recipients, the sequenced repertoires came from samples collected on day 63 after the first injection. In Cohort 1b, about 25 adults aged 18-55 years were enrolled at a single site in Boston, USA, between 29 July and 7 August 2020. Ad26.COV2.S consisted of a replication-incompetent adenovirus type 26 vector by which a prefusion-stabilized SARS-CoV-2 spike protein from the original Wuhan strain was expressed.

The immunoSEQ Assay was the method used to sequence TCRbeta CDR3 regions. After extraction, genomic DNA underwent amplification by bias-controlled multiplex PCR, followed by high-throughput sequencing. From the authors' description of their analysis: Collapsing and filtering of sequences were performed to quantify the absolute abundance of each unique TCRbeta CDR3 region. Usable DNA was measured by amplifying reference genes present in all nucleated cells, and TCRbeta template counts were normalized to that usable DNA to estimate T cell fraction. Repertoire TCRs were annotated as SARS-CoV-2-specific by exact matching of V gene, CDR3 amino acid sequence and J gene to a known reactive TCR set. The reference SARS-CoV-2 TCR set came from MIRA and was filtered for enrichment in COVID-19-positive ImmuneCODE repertoires, removing public or cross-reactive TCRs. Based on the MIRA antigens, annotated TCRs were further analysed at the level of specific ORF or position within ORF. Breadth was defined as the number of annotated unique rearrangements divided by the total number of unique productive rearrangements, and depth was defined as the summed frequency of the annotated unique rearrangements. Group comparisons of TCR breadth used two-sided Wilcoxon rank-sum tests. Drawn from immuneACCESS, this table holds only the in-frame rearrangements with V and J called that TCRdb kept. Clones are partly lost; checked studies trace under half to an unresolved V gene and leave the rest unexplained. V and J calls plus clone size are reproduced from that table; the DNA served to infer D and trimming. This sample holds some 480,000 clones; roughly 89% were observed only once. The ten largest make up around 13% of the sample.

This clonotype was obtained from a person aged 18 to 59 who received the Ad26.COV2.S COVID-19 vaccine or a placebo. Sequenced material: peripheral blood, taken in a trial of Ad26.COV2.S vaccine versus placebo. This sequence uses TRBV19 and TRBJ2-3; perhaps TRBD2 is the D gene, with 6 bases matching. Here the CDR3 is given as CASSLGGPDTQYF. The sequenced DNA: TGTGCCAGTAGTCTTGGAGGGCCAGATACGCAGTATTTT.